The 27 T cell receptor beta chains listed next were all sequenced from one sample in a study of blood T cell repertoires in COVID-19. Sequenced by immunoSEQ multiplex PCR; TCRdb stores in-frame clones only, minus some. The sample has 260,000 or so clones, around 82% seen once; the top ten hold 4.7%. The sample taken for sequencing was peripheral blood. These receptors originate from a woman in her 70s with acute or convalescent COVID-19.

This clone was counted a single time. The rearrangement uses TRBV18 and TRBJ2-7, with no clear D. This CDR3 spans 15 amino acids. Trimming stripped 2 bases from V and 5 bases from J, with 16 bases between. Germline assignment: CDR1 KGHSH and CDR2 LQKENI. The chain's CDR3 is CASSPNRPPGHEQYF. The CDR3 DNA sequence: TGTGCCAGCTCACCAAACCGGCCCCCAGGCCACGAGCAGTACTTC.

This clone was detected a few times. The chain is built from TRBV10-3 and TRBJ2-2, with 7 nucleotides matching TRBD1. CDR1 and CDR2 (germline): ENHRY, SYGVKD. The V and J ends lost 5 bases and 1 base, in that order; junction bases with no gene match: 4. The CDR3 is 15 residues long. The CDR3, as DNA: TGTGCCATCAGTCGGGACAGAGTGAACACCGGGGAGCTGTTTTTT. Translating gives CAISRDRVNTGELFF.

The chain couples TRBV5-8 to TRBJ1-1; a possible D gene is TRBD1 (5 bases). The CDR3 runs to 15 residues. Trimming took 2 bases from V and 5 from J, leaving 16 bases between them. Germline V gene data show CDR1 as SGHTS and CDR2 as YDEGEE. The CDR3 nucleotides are TGTGCCAGCAGCTTACGCTTTACAGGTGGGACTGAAGCTTTCTTT. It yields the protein CASSLRFTGGTEAFF.

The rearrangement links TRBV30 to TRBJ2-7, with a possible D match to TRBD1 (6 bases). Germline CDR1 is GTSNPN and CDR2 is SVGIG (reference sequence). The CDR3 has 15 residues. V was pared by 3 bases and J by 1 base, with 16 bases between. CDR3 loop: CAWRGGQPLSYEQYF. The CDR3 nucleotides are TGTGCCTGGAGAGGAGGACAGCCCTTATCCTACGAGCAGTACTTC. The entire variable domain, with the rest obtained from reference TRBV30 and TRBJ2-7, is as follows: SQTIHQWPATLVQPVGSPLSLECTVEGTSNPNLYWYRQAAGRGLQLLFYSVGIGQISSEVPQNLSASRPQDRQFILSSKKLLLSDSGFYLCAWRGGQPLSYEQYFGPGTRLTVT.

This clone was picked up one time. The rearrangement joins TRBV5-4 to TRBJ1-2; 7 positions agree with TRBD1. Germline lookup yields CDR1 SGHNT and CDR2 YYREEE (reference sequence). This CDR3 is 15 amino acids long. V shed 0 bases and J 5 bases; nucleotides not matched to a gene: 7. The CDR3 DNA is TGTGCCAGCAGCTTGGGGCGACAGGGTGATTATGGCTACACCTTC. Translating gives CASSLGRQGDYGYTF.

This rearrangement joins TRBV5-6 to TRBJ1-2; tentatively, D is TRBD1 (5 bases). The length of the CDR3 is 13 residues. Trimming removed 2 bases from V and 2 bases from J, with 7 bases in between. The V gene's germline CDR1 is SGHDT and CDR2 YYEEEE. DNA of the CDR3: TGTGCCAGCAGCTTCGGGGGGAACTATGGCTACACCTTC. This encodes CASSFGGNYGYTF.

The CDR3 DNA reads as TGTGCCAGCAGCTTAGCTTGGGACAGGGGCAATGAGCAGTTCTTC. Its protein product is CASSLAWDRGNEQFF. The chain has TRBV7-2 and TRBJ2-1; 10 bases are a match to TRBD1. Per germline, CDR1 SGHTA and CDR2 FQGNSA. The length of the CDR3 is 15 residues. V was pared by 0 bases and J by 6 bases, with 2 bases of the junction left unmatched.

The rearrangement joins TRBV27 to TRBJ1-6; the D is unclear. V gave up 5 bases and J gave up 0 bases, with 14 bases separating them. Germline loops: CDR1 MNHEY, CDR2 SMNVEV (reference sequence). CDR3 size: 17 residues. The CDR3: CASSARTQSSYNSPLHF. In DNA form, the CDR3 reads TGTGCCAGCAGTGCCCGGACTCAAAGCTCCTATAATTCACCCCTCCACTTT.

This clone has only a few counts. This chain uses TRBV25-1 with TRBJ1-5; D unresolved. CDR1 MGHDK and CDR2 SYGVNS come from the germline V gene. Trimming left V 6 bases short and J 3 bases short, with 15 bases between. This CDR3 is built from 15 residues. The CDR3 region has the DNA TGTGCCAGCAGCCCGCTTGGAGAGGACAATCAGCCCCAGCATTTT. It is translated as CASSPLGEDNQPQHF.

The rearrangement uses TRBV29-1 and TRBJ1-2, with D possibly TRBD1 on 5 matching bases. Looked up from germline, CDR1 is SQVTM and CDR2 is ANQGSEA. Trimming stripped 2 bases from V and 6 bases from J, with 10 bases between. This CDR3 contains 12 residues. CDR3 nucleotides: TGCAGCGTTGAAACGGGGGTTGATGGCTACACCTTC. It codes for CSVETGVDGYTF.

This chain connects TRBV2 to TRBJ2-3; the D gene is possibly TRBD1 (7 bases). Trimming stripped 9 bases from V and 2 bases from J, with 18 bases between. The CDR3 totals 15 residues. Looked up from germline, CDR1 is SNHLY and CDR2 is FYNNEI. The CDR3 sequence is CARGLQTGNTDTQYF. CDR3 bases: TGTGCCAGGGGACTTCAGACAGGGAACACAGATACGCAGTATTTT.

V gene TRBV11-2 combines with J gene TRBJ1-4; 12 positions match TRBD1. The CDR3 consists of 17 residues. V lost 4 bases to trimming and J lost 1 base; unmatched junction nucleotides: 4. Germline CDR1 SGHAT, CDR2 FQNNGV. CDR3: CASSSRDRGLTNEKLFF. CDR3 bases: TGTGCCAGCAGCTCCCGGGACAGGGGGCTAACTAATGAAAAACTGTTTTTT.

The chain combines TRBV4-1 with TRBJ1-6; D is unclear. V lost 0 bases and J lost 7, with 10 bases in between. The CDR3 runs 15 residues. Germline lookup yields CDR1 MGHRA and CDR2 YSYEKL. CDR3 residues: CASSQEVSPNSPLHF. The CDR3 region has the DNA TGCGCCAGCAGCCAAGAAGTCAGTCCGAATTCACCCCTCCACTTT.

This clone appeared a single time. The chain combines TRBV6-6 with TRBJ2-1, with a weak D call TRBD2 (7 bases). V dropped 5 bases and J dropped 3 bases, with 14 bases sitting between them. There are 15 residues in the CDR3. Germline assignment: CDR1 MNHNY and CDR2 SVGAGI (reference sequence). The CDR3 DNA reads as TGTGCCAGCAGTCCCTTAGGGGGGGGCTACAATGAGCAGTTCTTC. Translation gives CASSPLGGGYNEQFF.

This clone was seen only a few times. Here the CDR3 DNA reads TGTGCCAGCAGGGGACAGGGGTATAGAGAGACCCAGTACTTC. Residues: CASRGQGYRETQYF. This chain uses TRBV6-5 with TRBJ2-5, with 10 nucleotides matching TRBD1. Germline V gives CDR1 MNHEY, CDR2 SVGAGI. This CDR3 has 14 amino acids. V lost 6 bases, J lost 4 bases, and 5 bases stayed unmatched.

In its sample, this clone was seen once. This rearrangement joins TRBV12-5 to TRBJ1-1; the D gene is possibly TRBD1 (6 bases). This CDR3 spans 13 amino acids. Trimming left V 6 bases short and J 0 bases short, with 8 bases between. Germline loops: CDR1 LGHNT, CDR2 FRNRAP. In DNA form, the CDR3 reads TGTGCTAGTGGCCCAGGGGTGAACACTGAAGCTTTCTTT. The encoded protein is CASGPGVNTEAFF.

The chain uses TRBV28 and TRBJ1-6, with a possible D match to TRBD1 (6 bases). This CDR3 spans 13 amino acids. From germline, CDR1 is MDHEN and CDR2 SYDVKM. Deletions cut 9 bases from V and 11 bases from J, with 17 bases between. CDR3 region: CASMSPGVAPLHF. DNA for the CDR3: TGTGCCAGTATGAGCCCAGGGGTGGCACCCCTCCACTTT.

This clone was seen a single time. Written as DNA, the CDR3 is TGTGCCAGCAGCCTAACAGTCAGGGACTATGGCTACACCTTC. Amino acids: CASSLTVRDYGYTF. The rearrangement uses TRBV14 and TRBJ1-2, with TRBD1 as a possible D gene (5 bases). Germline V gene data show CDR1 as SGHDN and CDR2 as FVKESK. The CDR3 runs to 14 residues. The V gene lost 4 bases and the J gene lost 3 bases, with 12 bases spanning the gap.

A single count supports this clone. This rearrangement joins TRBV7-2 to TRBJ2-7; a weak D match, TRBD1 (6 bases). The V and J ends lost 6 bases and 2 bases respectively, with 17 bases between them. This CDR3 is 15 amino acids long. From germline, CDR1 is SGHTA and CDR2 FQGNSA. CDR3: CASRRNTQGTYEQYF. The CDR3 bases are TGTGCCAGCAGGCGTAACACCCAGGGGACCTACGAGCAGTACTTC. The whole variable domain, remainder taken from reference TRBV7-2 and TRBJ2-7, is GAGVSQSPSNKVTEKGKDVELRCDPISGHTALYWYRQSLGQGLEFLIYFQGNSAPDKSGLPSDRFSAERTGGSVSTLTIQRTQQEDSAVYLCASRRNTQGTYEQYFGPGTRLTVT.

The CDR3: CASSPMGQGSSEAFF. The CDR3 bases are TGCGCCAGCAGCCCGATGGGACAGGGAAGTTCTGAAGCTTTCTTT. This chain connects TRBV5-1 to TRBJ1-1, with 9 bases fitting TRBD1. The CDR3 is 15 amino acids. V lost 4 bases to trimming and J lost 6 bases; unmatched junction nucleotides: 10. Germline values: CDR1 SGHRS, CDR2 YFSETQ.

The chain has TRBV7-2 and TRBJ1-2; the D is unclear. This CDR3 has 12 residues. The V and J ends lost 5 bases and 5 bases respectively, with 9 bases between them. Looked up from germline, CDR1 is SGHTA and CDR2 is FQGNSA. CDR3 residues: CASSPVQYGYTF. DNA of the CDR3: TGTGCCAGCAGCCCGGTCCAATATGGCTACACCTTC.

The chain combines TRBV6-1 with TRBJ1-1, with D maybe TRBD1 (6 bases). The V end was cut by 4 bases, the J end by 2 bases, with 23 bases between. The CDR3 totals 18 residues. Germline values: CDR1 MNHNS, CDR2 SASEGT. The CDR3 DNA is TGTGCCAGCAGTGCTCTTGGCAGGGGTAATAGTGGAAACACTGAAGCTTTCTTT. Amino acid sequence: CASSALGRGNSGNTEAFF.

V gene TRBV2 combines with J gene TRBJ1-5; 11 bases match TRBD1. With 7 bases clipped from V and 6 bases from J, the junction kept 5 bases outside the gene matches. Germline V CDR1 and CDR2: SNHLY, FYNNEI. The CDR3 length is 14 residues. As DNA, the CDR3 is TGTGCCAGCAATGGACAGGGGGCTCGTCAGCCCCAGCATTTT. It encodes CASNGQGARQPQHF.

The CDR3 region has the DNA TGTGCCAGCAGTGACTACGGAAACACCATATATTTT. It encodes CASSDYGNTIYF. The V and J genes are TRBV2 and TRBJ1-3; D is ambiguous. This CDR3 has 12 amino acids. Trimming took off 3 bases at V and 4 bases at J, with 4 bases between the two ends. CDR1 is SNHLY and CDR2 is FYNNEI in the germline V gene.

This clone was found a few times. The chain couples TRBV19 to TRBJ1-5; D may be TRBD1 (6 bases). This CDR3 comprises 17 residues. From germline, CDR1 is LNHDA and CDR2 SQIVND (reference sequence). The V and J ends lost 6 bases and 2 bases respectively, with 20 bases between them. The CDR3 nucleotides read TGTGCCAGTAGCCCGGGACAAAGGCGGTATGGCAATCAGCCCCAGCATTTT. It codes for CASSPGQRRYGNQPQHF.

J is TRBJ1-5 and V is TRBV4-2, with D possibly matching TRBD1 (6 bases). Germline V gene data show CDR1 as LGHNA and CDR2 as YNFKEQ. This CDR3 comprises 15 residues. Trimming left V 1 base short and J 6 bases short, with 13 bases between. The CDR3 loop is CASSQGSTGSQPQHF. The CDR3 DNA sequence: TGTGCCAGCAGCCAAGGGTCTACAGGGTCTCAGCCCCAGCATTTT.

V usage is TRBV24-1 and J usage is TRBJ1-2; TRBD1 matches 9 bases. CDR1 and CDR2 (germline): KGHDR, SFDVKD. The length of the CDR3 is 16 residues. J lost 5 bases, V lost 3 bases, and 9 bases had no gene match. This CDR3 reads CATSDPGTGSGYGYTF. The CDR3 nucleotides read TGTGCCACCAGTGATCCCGGGACAGGGTCTGGGTATGGCTACACCTTC.